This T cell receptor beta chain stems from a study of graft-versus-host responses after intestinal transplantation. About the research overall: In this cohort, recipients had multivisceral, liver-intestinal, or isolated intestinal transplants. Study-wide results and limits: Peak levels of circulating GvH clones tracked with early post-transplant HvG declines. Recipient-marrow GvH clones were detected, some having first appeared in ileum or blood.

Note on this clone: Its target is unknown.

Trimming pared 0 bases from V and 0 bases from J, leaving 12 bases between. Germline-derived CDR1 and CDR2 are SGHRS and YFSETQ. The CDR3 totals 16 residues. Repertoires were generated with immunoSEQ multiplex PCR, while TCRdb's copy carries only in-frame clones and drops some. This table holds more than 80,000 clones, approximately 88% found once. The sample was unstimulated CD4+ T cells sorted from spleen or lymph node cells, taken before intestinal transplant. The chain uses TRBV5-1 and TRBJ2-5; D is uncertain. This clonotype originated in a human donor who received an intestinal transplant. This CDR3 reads CASSLGSGANQETQYF. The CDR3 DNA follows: TGCGCCAGCAGCTTGGGGTCAGGTGCGAACCAAGAGACCCAGTACTTC.